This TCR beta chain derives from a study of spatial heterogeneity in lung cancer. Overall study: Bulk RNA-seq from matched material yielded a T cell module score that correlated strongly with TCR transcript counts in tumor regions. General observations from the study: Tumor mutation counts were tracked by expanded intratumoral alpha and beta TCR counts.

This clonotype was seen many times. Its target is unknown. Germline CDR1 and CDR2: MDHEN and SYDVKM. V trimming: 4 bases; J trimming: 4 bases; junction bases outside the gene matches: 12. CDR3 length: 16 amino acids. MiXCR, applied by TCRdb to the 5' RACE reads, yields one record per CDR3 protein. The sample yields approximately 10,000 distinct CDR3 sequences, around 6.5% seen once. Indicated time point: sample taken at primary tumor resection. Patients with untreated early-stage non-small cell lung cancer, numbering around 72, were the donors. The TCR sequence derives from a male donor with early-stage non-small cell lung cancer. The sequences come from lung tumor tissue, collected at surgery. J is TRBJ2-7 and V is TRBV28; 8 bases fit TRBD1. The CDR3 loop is CASSSPRQGSRYEQYF. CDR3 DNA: TGTGCCAGCAGTTCACCAAGACAGGGGAGTAGATACGAGCAGTACTTC.